This is a list of T cell receptor beta chains from one sample in a study of vaccination and CD4 T cells after COVID-19. Using its own MiXCR run on the PCR reads, TCRdb lists one record per CDR3 protein. The sample lists more than 9,500 distinct CDR3 sequences; 76% were seen once. These receptors' targets are unknown. The sequenced sample was CD4+ T cells from blood, cultured in vitro. These receptors were obtained from a human donor who had recovered from COVID-19. Each CDR3 is given with its conserved first and last residue. The D gene is left open where the match is weak. Clone size is shown for a subset of rows, as once, few, many or a class of expanded clone.

v_call	clone_size	d_call	j_call	cdr3_aa	cdr3_nt
TRBV12-1	NA	NA	TRBJ2-2	CASSFLGKDTGELFF	TGTGCCAGCAGCTTTTTGGGGAAGGACACCGGGGAGCTGTTTTTT
TRBV7-2	NA	NA	TRBJ2-2	CASSLEPNTGELFF	TGTGCCAGCAGCTTAGAACCGAACACCGGGGAGCTGTTTTTT
TRBV6-1	NA	NA	TRBJ1-2	CASRGGVNYGYTF	TGTGCCAGCAGGGGAGGGGTGAACTATGGCTACACCTTC
TRBV25-1	NA	TRBD1	TRBJ1-2	CASSSTGIVPYGYTF	TGTGCCAGCAGCTCGACAGGGATCGTCCCCTATGGCTACACCTTC
TRBV12-3/TRBV12-4	medium-sized	NA	TRBJ1-6	CASSLASGLGNSPLHF	TGTGCCAGCAGTTTAGCCTCAGGGCTTGGTAATTCACCCCTCCACTTT
TRBV6-1	NA	TRBD2	TRBJ2-1	CASSEASGGAYNEQFF	TGTGCCAGCAGTGAAGCTAGCGGGGGCGCCTACAATGAGCAGTTCTTC
TRBV7-9	NA	NA	TRBJ1-1	CASSFFRGNTEAFF	TGTGCCAGCAGCTTTTTCAGGGGGAACACTGAAGCTTTCTTT
TRBV11-2	medium-sized	TRBD2	TRBJ2-1	CASSYPGTTYNEQFF	TGTGCCAGCAGCTACCCCGGGACTACCTACAATGAGCAGTTCTTC
TRBV6-1	NA	NA	TRBJ2-2	CASIPGTNTGELFF	TGTGCCAGCATCCCAGGAACGAACACCGGGGAGCTGTTTTTT
TRBV7-2	few	TRBD1	TRBJ1-1	CASMRRQGGGSEAFF	TGTGCCAGCATGCGTAGACAGGGAGGGGGATCTGAAGCTTTCTTT
TRBV12-3/TRBV12-4	NA	NA	TRBJ1-1	CASRPDRVVNTEAFF	TGTGCCAGCCGTCCAGACCGGGTTGTGAACACTGAAGCTTTCTTT
TRBV20-1	few	NA	TRBJ2-7	CSASSYRGPYEQYF	TGCAGTGCTAGCTCCTACCGGGGCCCCTACGAGCAGTACTTC
TRBV25-1	NA	NA	TRBJ1-5	CASCPFRGGLTHRSNQPQHF	TGTGCCAGCTGCCCATTCCGAGGGGGGCTAACCCATCGGAGCAATCAGCCCCAGCATTTT
TRBV20-1	NA	NA	TRBJ1-6	CSAREESSYNSPLHF	TGCAGTGCTAGAGAGGAGAGCTCCTATAATTCACCCCTCCACTTT
TRBV7-2	NA	TRBD1	TRBJ2-7	CASLDRQGYSYEQYF	TGTGCCAGTTTGGATCGACAGGGCTACTCCTACGAGCAGTACTTC
TRBV7-6	NA	NA	TRBJ1-1	CASSPSVMNTEAFF	TGTGCCAGCAGCCCCTCGGTCATGAACACTGAAGCTTTCTTT
TRBV20-1	NA	NA	TRBJ2-5	CSARPGERLQETQYF	TGCAGTGCTAGGCCCGGAGAGCGTCTCCAAGAGACCCAGTACTTC
TRBV6-1	once	NA	TRBJ1-5	CASREGQHF	TGTGCCAGCAGAGAGGGCCAGCATTTT
TRBV12-3/TRBV12-4	NA	TRBD2	TRBJ2-3	CASSLAGAPTDTQYF	TGTGCCAGCAGCTTAGCGGGGGCGCCCACAGATACGCAGTATTTT
TRBV6-1	once	NA	TRBJ1-5	CASSEPLQPQHF	TGTGCCAGCAGTGAGCCCCTCCAGCCCCAGCATTTT
TRBV20-1	few	NA	TRBJ1-5	CSASISGVGNQPQHF	TGCAGTGCTAGTATTTCTGGGGTGGGGAATCAGCCCCAGCATTTT